This paragraph covers one TCR beta chain sequence. V lost 6 bases, J lost 4 bases, and 20 bases stayed unmatched. The CDR3 has 18 residues. CDR1 and CDR2 from the germline V gene are MNHEY and SVGEGT. These data originate in a study of blood T cell repertoires in COVID-19. Per the original methods: Nucleated cell number was recorded as an estimate derived from reference gene primer amplification. Sequencing used immunoSEQ multiplex PCR; TCRdb keeps in-frame clones, though not all of them. V and J calls and clone size are as listed in that table; D and trimming were resolved from the DNA. This table holds 240,000 or so clones, 60% to 75% found once.

The chain joins TRBV6-2 or TRBV6-3 to TRBJ2-5; the match to TRBD1 covers 7 bases. This clonotype was obtained from a woman of 80 years or more with acute or convalescent COVID-19. The sample was peripheral blood. Here the CDR3 reads CASSHLGPDRVFRETQYF. CDR3 in DNA: TGTGCCAGCAGCCACCTGGGACCCGACAGGGTATTTCGAGAGACCCAGTACTTC.